This entry concerns a single TCR beta chain. The sample belongs to a study of tumor-infiltrating lymphocytes in glioblastoma multiforme. Three nested ARM-PCR rounds with V-beta and C-beta primers built TCRB libraries. From the multiplex PCR reads, TCRdb called clonotypes with MiXCR, one entry per CDR3 protein. The sample includes approximately 16,000 distinct CDR3 sequences, 70% to 75% seen only once; the top ten take around 50%. Germline V gene sequence: CDR1 SGHAT, CDR2 FQNNGV. CDR3 length equals 13 residues. Trimming removed 8 bases from V and 4 bases from J; junction bases left unmatched: 7. The rearrangement uses TRBV11-2 and TRBJ1-1; TRBD1 matches at 7 bases. Sequenced sample: brain tumor tissue. The origin of this receptor is a male donor with glioblastoma. This chain's CDR3 is CASGKGQRTEAFF. The CDR3, as DNA: TGTGCCAGCGGCAAGGGACAGCGCACTGAAGCTTTCTTT.